This TCR beta chain was sequenced in a study of T cells after yellow fever vaccination. The V end was cut by 1 base, the J end by 0 bases, with 9 bases between. This CDR3 region has 16 residues. Germline assignment: CDR1 SGHVS and CDR2 FQNEAQ. This clonotype was detected a few times. TCRdb re-called the 5' RACE reads with MiXCR, one entry per CDR3 protein. Among hundreds of thousands of distinct CDR3 sequences, approximately 13% were seen once, and the ten largest hold about 16%. The input for sequencing was PBMCs, taken on the day of the yellow fever booster vaccination. The chain links TRBV7-8 to TRBJ2-2; tentatively, D is TRBD1 or TRBD2 (5 bases each). The clonotype originates from a young man who received the YFV17D yellow fever vaccine. The CDR3 sequence: CASSLVGTSNTGELFF. In DNA, the CDR3 is TGTGCCAGCAGCTTAGTGGGGACCTCGAACACCGGGGAGCTGTTTTTT.